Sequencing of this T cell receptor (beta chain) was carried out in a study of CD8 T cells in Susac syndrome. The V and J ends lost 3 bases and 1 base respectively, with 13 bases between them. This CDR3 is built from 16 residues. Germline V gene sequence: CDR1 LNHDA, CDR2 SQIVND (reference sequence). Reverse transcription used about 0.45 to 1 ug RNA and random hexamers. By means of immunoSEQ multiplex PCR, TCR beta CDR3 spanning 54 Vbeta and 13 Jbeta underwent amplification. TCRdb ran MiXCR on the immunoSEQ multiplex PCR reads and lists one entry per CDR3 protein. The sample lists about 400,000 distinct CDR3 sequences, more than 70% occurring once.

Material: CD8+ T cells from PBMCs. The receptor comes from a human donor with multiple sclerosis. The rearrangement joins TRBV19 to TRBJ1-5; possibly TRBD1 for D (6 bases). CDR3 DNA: TGTGCCAGTAGTATTGAGACAGGCCTAAGCAATCAGCCCCAGCATTTT. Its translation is CASSIETGLSNQPQHF.